These 23 T cell receptor beta chains were all obtained from the same sample, sequenced in a study of shared clonotypes between healthy human individuals. Only in-frame clones appear in the TCRdb table, and some are missing; sequencing was by immunoSEQ multiplex PCR. The table includes some 2,500,000 clones, 93% detected once. Sequenced sample: naive CD4+ T cells from PBMCs. The subset is: CD45RA+ positively selected. The source of these receptors is a man aged 18 to 35 in good health. Some clones in this sample may be carry-over from other donors' samples.

This clone showed up just once. This CDR3 is also generated by other DNA sequences in the sample. The chain links TRBV11-3 to TRBJ2-5; tentative D call: TRBD2 (5 bases). The CDR3 consists of 15 residues. The V gene's germline CDR1 is SGHNT and CDR2 YENEEA. V was pared by 1 base and J by 2 bases, with 11 bases between. The DNA for the CDR3 is TGTGCCAGCAGCTTAGGGCTAGCCGGTCAAGAGACCCAGTACTTC. Protein: CASSLGLAGQETQYF.

With regard to this clone: A read error may produce the germline difference seen at one junction end. V usage is TRBV6-5 and J usage is TRBJ2-5; the D gene could be TRBD1 or TRBD2 (5 bases each). This CDR3 is 13 amino acids long. The germline gives CDR1 MNHEY, CDR2 SVGAGI. The CDR3 spells CANSYPGTLKWYF. In DNA form, the CDR3 reads TGTGCCAACAGTTACCCCGGGACCCTCAAGTGGTACTTC.

The rearrangement joins TRBV28 to TRBJ2-1; perhaps TRBD2 as D (7 bases). CDR3 length: 16 amino acids. CDR1 and CDR2 from the germline V gene are MDHEN and SYDVKM. Trimming stripped 7 bases from V and 2 bases from J, with 18 bases between. CDR3 bases: TGTGCCAGCACTAACGGGGGGCGGCCCACCTACAATGAGCAGTTCTTC. It translates to CASTNGGRPTYNEQFF.

Concerning this clone: Different DNA sequences within this sample yield the same CDR3. This sequence joins TRBV2 and TRBJ2-2; the match to TRBD1 covers 9 bases. Germline-derived CDR1 and CDR2 are SNHLY and FYNNEI. Unmatched junction bases numbered 2, after V lost 6 bases and J lost 6 bases. CDR3 length: 13 residues. The CDR3, as DNA: TGTGCCAGCAGCGGGACAGGGTCCGGGGAGCTGTTTTTT. As protein: CASSGTGSGELFF.

Comment on this clone: Other nucleotide sequences in the sample specify the same CDR3. V gene TRBV7-9 combines with J gene TRBJ2-2, with 7 bases fitting TRBD1. The trim removed 6 bases at V and 1 base at J, leaving 5 bases unmatched. Germline CDR1 reads SEHNR; CDR2 reads FQNEAQ (reference sequence). CDR3 length: 15 residues. The CDR3 loop is CASSHRTGNTGELFF. The CDR3 bases are TGTGCCAGCAGTCATCGGACAGGGAACACCGGGGAGCTGTTTTTT. The variable domain in full, with the rest retrieved from reference TRBV7-9 and TRBJ2-2, is DTGVSQNPRHKITKRGQNVTFRCDPISEHNRLYWYRQTLGQGPEFLTYFQNEAQLEKSRLLSDRFSAERPKGSFSTLEIQRTEQGDSAMYLCASSHRTGNTGELFFGEGSRLTVL.

The chain has TRBV9 and TRBJ2-7; TRBD2 agrees at 7 bases. This CDR3 comprises 15 residues. The germline CDR1 and CDR2 sequences are SGDLS and YYNGEE. With V trimmed by 1 base and J by 0 bases, 4 bases remained unmatched. Written as DNA, the CDR3 is TGTGCCAGCAGCGTAAGCGGGGCCAACTCCTACGAGCAGTACTTC. It is translated as CASSVSGANSYEQYF.

The V gene is TRBV5-5, the J gene TRBJ1-2, with a weak D call TRBD1 (5 bases). In germline, CDR1 is SGHKS, CDR2 YYEKEE (reference sequence). The CDR3 extends over 13 amino acids. The V gene lost 4 bases and the J gene lost 7 bases, with 14 bases spanning the gap. CDR3 amino acids: CASSAGGRGGYTF. The CDR3 nucleotides are TGTGCCAGCAGCGCCGGGGGACGAGGTGGCTACACCTTC.

The V gene is TRBV11-3, the J gene TRBJ1-4, with D maybe TRBD1 (5 bases). The CDR3 is 17 amino acids. V was shortened by 3 bases and J by 0 bases, with 14 bases between the two germline ends. Germline V gives CDR1 SGHNT, CDR2 YENEEA. The CDR3 loop reads CASSFIVRDATNEKLFF. CDR3 in DNA: TGTGCCAGCAGCTTTATCGTCAGGGATGCAACTAATGAAAAACTGTTTTTT.

The table lists this clone with a few counts. The CDR3 coding sequence is TGTGCCTGGAGTGTACTCGGCGCCGGGAGGGGTGGCTACACCTTC. This encodes CAWSVLGAGRGGYTF. The rearrangement joins TRBV30 to TRBJ1-2; tentatively, D is TRBD1 (5 bases). The germline gives CDR1 GTSNPN, CDR2 SVGIG (reference sequence). With 0 bases removed from V and 7 bases from J, the gap between germline ends came to 18 bases. The CDR3 totals 15 residues.

The chain employs TRBV5-4 and TRBJ1-2, with TRBD1 identical over 7 bases. The CDR3 runs 15 residues. Germline V gene data show CDR1 as SGHNT and CDR2 as YYREEE (reference sequence). After removal of 4 bases from V and 4 bases from J, the junction contained 10 bases not matched to a gene. This CDR3 reads CASSLPGQPVYGYTF. In nucleotides, the CDR3 is TGTGCCAGCAGCCTTCCGGGACAGCCTGTCTATGGCTACACCTTC. Based on the CDR3 plus reference TRBV5-4 and TRBJ1-2, the full variable domain is ETGVTQSPTHLIKTRGQQVTLRCSSQSGHNTVSWYQQALGQGPQFIFQYYREEENGRGNFPPRFSGLQFPNYSSELNVNALELDDSALYLCASSLPGQPVYGYTFGSGTRLTVV.

In the case of this clone: The same CDR3 can be traced to other DNA sequences in this sample. The chain uses TRBV6-1 and TRBJ1-5; TRBD1 matches 8 bases. Germline values: CDR1 MNHNS, CDR2 SASEGT. This CDR3 has 13 amino acids. The ends lost 4 bases at V and 5 bases at J; junction bases unmatched: 1. The CDR3 loop reads CASSVTGDQPQHF. CDR3 nucleotide sequence: TGTGCCAGCAGTGTGACAGGGGATCAGCCCCAGCATTTT.

The chain joins TRBV4-3 to TRBJ2-1; TRBD1 might be the D (5 bases). This CDR3 contains 13 residues. Trimming left V 0 bases short and J 9 bases short, with 9 bases between. Germline values: CDR1 LGHNA, CDR2 YSLEER. The CDR3 sequence: CASSQDLRGEQFF. The CDR3 bases are TGCGCCAGCAGCCAAGATTTAAGGGGTGAGCAGTTCTTC.

This rearrangement joins TRBV6-5 to TRBJ1-1; D unclear. The V end lost 0 bases, the J end lost 11 bases, and 16 bases lay between the germline ends. The CDR3 length is 14 residues. Per the germline V gene, CDR1 is MNHEY and CDR2 is SVGAGI. The CDR3 sequence is CASSYSGLGPGAFF. Written as DNA, the CDR3 is TGTGCCAGCAGTTACTCAGGCTTAGGGCCGGGGGCTTTCTTT.

CDR3 bases: TGTGCCAGCAGCGCCATAGCGGGAGGGCTCGAGCAGTACTTC. Translation: CASSAIAGGLEQYF. The rearrangement joins TRBV7-3 to TRBJ2-7, with 11 bases matching TRBD2. This CDR3 is 14 amino acids long. Germline CDR1 SGHTA, CDR2 FQGTGA. The V gene end was trimmed by 5 bases and the J gene end by 6 bases; junction bases not matched to a gene: 6.

V gene TRBV29-1 combines with J gene TRBJ2-7; 9 bases are shared with TRBD1. The germline V gene encodes CDR1 SQVTM and CDR2 ANQGSEA. Trimming took 5 bases from V and 2 from J; bases not matched to a gene: 7. This CDR3 comprises 14 residues. The CDR3 loop reads CSVSPGTGTYEQYF. As DNA, the CDR3 is TGCAGCGTTTCCCCCGGGACAGGGACCTACGAGCAGTACTTC.

This chain connects TRBV5-4 to TRBJ1-4, with D perhaps TRBD1 (5 bases). This CDR3 region has 16 residues. V lost 2 bases and J lost 6, with 17 bases in between. From germline, CDR1 is SGHNT and CDR2 YYREEE (reference sequence). The CDR3 DNA is TGTGCCAGCAGCTTAACAACGGGGGTCGGGGATGAAAAACTGTTTTTT. Translating it yields CASSLTTGVGDEKLFF.

This clone is a singleton in its sample. The sample holds other DNA sequences that translate to the same CDR3. The V and J genes are TRBV6-5 and TRBJ2-4; 7 nucleotides match TRBD1. Germline V gives CDR1 MNHEY, CDR2 SVGAGI. Losses at the gene ends were 6 bases for V and 5 bases for J; bases not matched to a gene: 4. The CDR3 runs to 13 residues. The CDR3 protein is CASSRDRENIQYF. The CDR3 coding sequence is TGTGCCAGCAGCAGGGACAGAGAAAACATTCAGTACTTC.

The chain couples TRBV6-1 to TRBJ2-7; D possibly corresponds to TRBD2 (5 bases). CDR3 size: 14 residues. The V gene lost 6 bases and the J gene lost 0 bases, with 12 bases spanning the gap. Looked up from germline, CDR1 is MNHNS and CDR2 is SASEGT. CDR3 region: CASRLDRGSYEQYF. CDR3 nucleotides: TGTGCCAGCAGACTAGACCGGGGCTCCTACGAGCAGTACTTC.

The J gene is TRBJ2-5, the V gene TRBV18; D is possibly TRBD1 (6 bases). The CDR3 runs to 14 residues. Germline V CDR1 and CDR2: KGHSH, LQKENI. The germline V and J ends were trimmed by 3 bases and 5 bases, with 13 bases remaining between them. This chain's CDR3 is CASSPRTDRETQYF. CDR3 coding DNA: TGTGCCAGCTCACCGAGGACAGACAGGGAGACCCAGTACTTC.

The rearrangement uses TRBV19 and TRBJ1-4; D gene unclear. The CDR3 length is 15 residues. Per the germline V gene, CDR1 is LNHDA and CDR2 is SQIVND (reference sequence). The V gene lost 3 bases and the J gene lost 5 bases, with 13 bases spanning the gap. CDR3 nucleotides: TGTGCCAGTAGTATTTTCGCGGCCGTAAATGAAAAACTGTTTTTT. The encoded protein is CASSIFAAVNEKLFF.

This chain links TRBV13 with TRBJ2-1, with 7 bases matching TRBD2. The V gene's germline CDR1 is PRHDT and CDR2 FYEKMQ (reference sequence). The V gene end was trimmed by 5 bases and the J gene end by 3 bases; junction bases not matched to a gene: 10. This CDR3 spans 16 amino acids. The CDR3 here is CASSQPPRTSYNEQFF. DNA for the CDR3: TGTGCCAGCAGCCAACCCCCCCGGACTAGCTACAATGAGCAGTTCTTC.

Here the CDR3 DNA reads TGTGCCAGTAGCCGACAGGGGGCGGCGGAAAAACTGTTTTTT. This sequence encodes CASSRQGAAEKLFF. The rearrangement links TRBV19 to TRBJ1-4; TRBD1 matches 10 bases. The CDR3 totals 14 residues. V shed 6 bases, J shed 8 bases, and the junction held 6 bases outside the gene matches. The V gene's germline CDR1 is LNHDA and CDR2 SQIVND (reference sequence).

The V call is TRBV5-6, the J call TRBJ2-5; possibly TRBD1 for D (5 bases). Per germline, CDR1 SGHDT and CDR2 YYEEEE. Trimming shortened V by 1 base and J by 0 bases, and 7 bases separated the two germline ends. The CDR3 covers 14 residues. The CDR3 nucleotides are TGTGCCAGCAGCTTGATAGGGGACCAAGAGACCCAGTACTTC. Protein: CASSLIGDQETQYF.